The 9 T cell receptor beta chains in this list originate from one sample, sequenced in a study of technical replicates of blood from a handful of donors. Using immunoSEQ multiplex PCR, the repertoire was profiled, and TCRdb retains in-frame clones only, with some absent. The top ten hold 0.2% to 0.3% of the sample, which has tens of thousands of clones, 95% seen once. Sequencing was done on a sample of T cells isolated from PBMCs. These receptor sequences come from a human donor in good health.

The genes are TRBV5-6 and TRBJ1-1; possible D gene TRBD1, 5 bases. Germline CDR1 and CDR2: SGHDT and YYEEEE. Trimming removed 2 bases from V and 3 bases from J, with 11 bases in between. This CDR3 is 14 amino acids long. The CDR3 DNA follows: TGTGCCAGCAGCTTAGCAGGGAGGTACACTGAAGCTTTCTTT. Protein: CASSLAGRYTEAFF.

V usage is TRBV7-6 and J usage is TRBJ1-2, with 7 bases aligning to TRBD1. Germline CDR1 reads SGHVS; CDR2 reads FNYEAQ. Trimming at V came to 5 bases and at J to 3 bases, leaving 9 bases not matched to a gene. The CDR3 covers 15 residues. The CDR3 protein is CASSPRQGLDYGYTF. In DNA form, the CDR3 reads TGTGCCAGCAGCCCCCGACAGGGATTAGACTATGGCTACACCTTC.

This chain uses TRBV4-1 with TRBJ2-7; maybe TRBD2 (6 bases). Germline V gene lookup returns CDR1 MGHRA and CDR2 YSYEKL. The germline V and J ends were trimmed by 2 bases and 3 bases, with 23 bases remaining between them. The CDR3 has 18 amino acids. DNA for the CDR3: TGCGCCAGCAGCCAATACAAACTACTAGCTACAAAACTCTACGAGCAGTACTTC. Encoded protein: CASSQYKLLATKLYEQYF.

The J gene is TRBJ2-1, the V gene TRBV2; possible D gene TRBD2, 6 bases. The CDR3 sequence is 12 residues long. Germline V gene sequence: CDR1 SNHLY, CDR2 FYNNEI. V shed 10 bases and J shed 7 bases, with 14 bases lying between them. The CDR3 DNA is TGTGCCACCACCGGGACTCCAAATGAGCAGTTCTTC. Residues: CATTGTPNEQFF.

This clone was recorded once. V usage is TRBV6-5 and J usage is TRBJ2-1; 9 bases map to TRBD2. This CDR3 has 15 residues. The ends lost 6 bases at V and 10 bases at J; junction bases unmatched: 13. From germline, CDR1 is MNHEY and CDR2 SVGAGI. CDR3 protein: CASRSGTSKPEEQFF. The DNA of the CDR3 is TGTGCCAGCAGATCCGGGACTAGCAAGCCTGAGGAGCAGTTCTTC.

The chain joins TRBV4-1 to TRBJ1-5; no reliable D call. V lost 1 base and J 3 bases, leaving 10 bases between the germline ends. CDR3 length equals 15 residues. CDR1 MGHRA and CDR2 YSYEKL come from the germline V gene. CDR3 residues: CASSQAAQVNQPQHF. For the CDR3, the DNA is TGCGCCAGCAGCCAAGCGGCGCAGGTCAATCAGCCCCAGCATTTT.

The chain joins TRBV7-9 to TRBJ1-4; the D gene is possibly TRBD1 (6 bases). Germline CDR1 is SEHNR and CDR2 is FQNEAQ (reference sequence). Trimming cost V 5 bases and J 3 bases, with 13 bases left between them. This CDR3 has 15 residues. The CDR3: CASSRGGSSNEKLFF. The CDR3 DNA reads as TGTGCCAGCAGCAGGGGGGGCAGTTCTAATGAAAAACTGTTTTTT. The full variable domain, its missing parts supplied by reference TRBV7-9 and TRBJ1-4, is DTGVSQNPRHKITKRGQNVTFRCDPISEHNRLYWYRQTLGQGPEFLTYFQNEAQLEKSRLLSDRFSAERPKGSFSTLEIQRTEQGDSAMYLCASSRGGSSNEKLFFGSGTQLSVL.

In DNA form, the CDR3 reads TGCGCCAGCAGCTGGGGGAGGTCCGTAGCCACCGGGGAGCTGTTTTTT. It yields the protein CASSWGRSVATGELFF. The V call is TRBV5-1, the J call TRBJ2-2; tentative D call: TRBD2 (6 bases). V lost 3 bases, J lost 4 bases, and 16 bases lay in between. The germline CDR1 and CDR2 sequences are SGHRS and YFSETQ. The CDR3 sequence is 16 residues long. The variable domain in full, completed from reference TRBV5-1 and TRBJ2-2, reads KAGVTQTPRYLIKTRGQQVTLSCSPISGHRSVSWYQQTPGQGLQFLFEYFSETQRNKGNFPGRFSGRQFSNSRSEMNVSTLELGDSALYLCASSWGRSVATGELFFGEGSRLTVL.

DNA of the CDR3: TGTGCCAGCAGCCAAGTTTTTGGCAGGGGGGCGCAAACGAACAATGAGCAGTTCTTC. It encodes CASSQVFGRGAQTNNEQFF. The V call is TRBV14, the J call TRBJ2-1, with D perhaps TRBD1 (7 bases). The CDR3 length is 19 residues. Between the trimmed V and J ends, which lost 1 base and 5 bases, there was a span of 24 bases. Germline-derived CDR1 and CDR2 are SGHDN and FVKESK.